Below, 8 T cell receptor beta chains from the same sample are listed, as sequenced in a study of shared clonotypes between healthy human individuals. Here immunoSEQ multiplex PCR was the method, and the copy in TCRdb shows in-frame clones only, minus some. The table records about 2.4 million clones, 80% to 95% of them present only once. Sequencing input: naive CD4+ T cells from PBMCs. Subset in this sample: CD45RA+ positively selected. The source is a man between 18 and 35 years old in good health. Some clones in this sample may be carry-over from other donors' samples.

The rearrangement uses TRBV28 and TRBJ1-4; TRBD1 is a possible D gene (5 bases). V was clipped by 6 bases and J by 8 bases, with 13 bases between them. The CDR3 is made up of 13 amino acids. Germline values: CDR1 MDHEN, CDR2 SYDVKM. This CDR3 is CASSWAGKEKLFF. In nucleotides, the CDR3 is TGTGCCAGCAGCTGGGCAGGGAAAGAAAAACTGTTTTTT.

The chain carries TRBV30 and TRBJ2-7; D assignment may be TRBD1 or TRBD2 (6 bases each). CDR3 size: 14 residues. Germline V lookup: CDR1 GTSNPN, CDR2 SVGIG (reference sequence). The V end lost 0 bases, the J end lost 5 bases, and 14 bases lay between the germline ends. CDR3: CAWSVGGRTDEQYF. In nucleotides, the CDR3 is TGTGCCTGGAGTGTAGGGGGGCGTACGGACGAGCAGTACTTC.

The chain uses TRBV27 and TRBJ2-3, with 12 bases that match TRBD2. Germline V CDR1 and CDR2: MNHEY, SMNVEV (reference sequence). The ends lost 2 bases at V and 0 bases at J; junction bases unmatched: 9. The CDR3 runs to 19 residues. CDR3 nucleotide sequence: TGTGCCAGCAGTTTAAACACCCTCGGACTAGCGGGGAGCACAGATACGCAGTATTTT. Translating it yields CASSLNTLGLAGSTDTQYF.

The chain is built from TRBV29-1 and TRBJ2-2; TRBD1 or TRBD2 may be the D gene (6 bases each). V was pared by 7 bases and J by 2 bases, with 14 bases between. The CDR3 sequence is 14 residues long. Germline V gives CDR1 SQVTM, CDR2 ANQGSEA. CDR3 region: CSGASGANTGELFF. DNA for the CDR3: TGCAGCGGGGCGTCGGGGGCCAACACCGGGGAGCTGTTTTTT.

The V and J genes are TRBV28 and TRBJ2-7; D may be TRBD1 (5 bases). Germline V CDR1 and CDR2: MDHEN, SYDVKM. V dropped 7 bases and J dropped 2 bases, with 24 bases sitting between them. This CDR3 contains 17 residues. CDR3 in amino acids: CASTGTTGARFAYEQYF. CDR3 sequence (DNA): TGTGCCAGCACCGGCACTACAGGCGCCCGGTTTGCCTACGAGCAGTACTTC.

The J gene is TRBJ2-7, the V gene TRBV5-1, with 10 nucleotides matching TRBD1. The CDR3 contains 15 residues. Germline V CDR1 and CDR2: SGHRS, YFSETQ. After removal of 0 bases from V and 7 bases from J, the junction contained 7 bases not matched to a gene. The CDR3 bases are TGCGCCAGCAGCTTGGGGGACAGGGGAATAGGTGAGCAGTACTTC. Translated: CASSLGDRGIGEQYF.

The chain carries TRBV7-9 and TRBJ1-4; 9 nucleotides agree with TRBD1. Germline V gene sequence: CDR1 SEHNR, CDR2 FQNEAQ (reference sequence). Germline trimming cut 0 bases from V and 1 base from J; bases unmatched to any gene: 3. The CDR3 spans 17 residues. CDR3 sequence reads: CASSLAEGQGTNEKLFF. CDR3 coding DNA: TGTGCCAGCAGCTTAGCGGAGGGACAGGGAACTAATGAAAAACTGTTTTTT.

This rearrangement joins TRBV15 to TRBJ2-1, with TRBD2 identical over 11 bases. Germline trimming cut 6 bases from V and 4 bases from J; bases unmatched to any gene: 11. Per the germline V gene, CDR1 is LNHNV and CDR2 is YYDKDF (reference sequence). The CDR3 contains 17 residues. CDR3 DNA: TGTGCCACCAGTGGCGGTAGCGGGAGGGCCCGATACAATGAGCAGTTCTTC. Amino acid sequence: CATSGGSGRARYNEQFF.